The 23 T cell receptor beta chains given below trace back to one sample, sequenced in a study of vaccination and CD4 T cells after COVID-19. At the Johns Hopkins FTIC core, DNA taken from cultured CD4+ T cells was sequenced by way of the Oncomine TCR Beta short-read assay. TCRdb independently ran MiXCR on the PCR reads; one entry per CDR3 protein. This sample carries around 25,000 distinct CDR3 sequences, less than 40% of them seen once, and the ten largest clones take roughly 3.2%. Antigens of these TCRs are unknown. The time point is: late sampling 161 to 241 days after vaccination in three convalescent patients. The treatment denotes: 10-day PBMC culture with coronavirus spike peptide pools or control peptides (ViraFEST assay). The source material was CD4+ T cells from blood, cultured in vitro, sampled about 7 months after SARS-CoV-2 vaccination. These receptors were collected from a human donor who had recovered from COVID-19.

By share, this clonotype counts as medium-sized. The rearrangement links TRBV7-2 to TRBJ2-5, with D perhaps matching TRBD1 (7 bases). Germline V gene sequence: CDR1 SGHTA, CDR2 FQGNSA. The CDR3 consists of 15 residues. Trimming removed 3 bases from V and 4 bases from J, with 15 bases in between. DNA for the CDR3: TGTGCCAGCAGCTTGGGCAACCAGGGGGGAGAGACCCAGTACTTC. Its translation is CASSLGNQGGETQYF.

This clonotype was seen a few times. The chain combines TRBV20-1 with TRBJ2-5, with TRBD2 as a possible D gene (6 bases). Per the germline V gene, CDR1 is DFQATT and CDR2 is SNEGSKA (reference sequence). CDR3 length: 14 residues. Deletions cut 7 bases from V and 2 bases from J, with 17 bases between. DNA of the CDR3: TGCAGTGTCGGGAGAGGATTAGGGCAAGAGACCCAGTACTTC. It specifies CSVGRGLGQETQYF.

The chain carries TRBV5-4 and TRBJ2-3; 10 nucleotides agree with TRBD2. Unmatched junction bases numbered 9, after V lost 4 bases and J lost 1 base. Per the germline V gene, CDR1 is SGHNT and CDR2 is YYREEE (reference sequence). This CDR3 has 17 residues. The CDR3 DNA follows: TGTGCCAGCAGCCCACCCCCGACTAGCGGGCGCACAGATACGCAGTATTTT. It specifies CASSPPPTSGRTDTQYF.

This clonotype was detected only a few times. This chain connects TRBV20-1 to TRBJ2-7; 9 nucleotides align to TRBD2. The CDR3 is made up of 17 amino acids. Trimming cost V 0 bases and J 0 bases; bases outside gene matches: 9. The germline gives CDR1 DFQATT, CDR2 SNEGSKA (reference sequence). The CDR3, as DNA: TGCAGTGCTAGAGATTCCCTGCGGGAGGGTTACTCCTACGAGCAGTACTTC. Translation: CSARDSLREGYSYEQYF.

The chain carries TRBV7-2 and TRBJ2-3, with 9 bases aligning to TRBD2. Germline loops: CDR1 SGHTA, CDR2 FQGNSA. The CDR3 covers 15 residues. The junction had 6 bases not matched to a gene; V was cut back by 5 bases and J by 3 bases. CDR3 in DNA: TGTGCCAGCAGCACCAGGAGCGGGAGGACAGATACGCAGTATTTT. Translating gives CASSTRSGRTDTQYF.

This clonotype was seen only a few times. The J gene is TRBJ2-7, the V gene TRBV20-1, with D maybe TRBD2 (7 bases). Germline V gene lookup returns CDR1 DFQATT and CDR2 SNEGSKA (reference sequence). There are 15 residues in the CDR3. V lost 1 base to trimming and J lost 2 bases, with 15 bases between them. The CDR3 spells CSARGGRGFAYEQYF. The CDR3 DNA reads TGCAGTGCTAGAGGGGGGAGGGGGTTCGCCTACGAGCAGTACTTC.

This chain joins TRBV20-1 and TRBJ2-5; TRBD1 matches 7 bases. This CDR3 is built from 16 residues. With 1 base clipped from V and 2 bases from J, the junction kept 10 bases outside the gene matches. Germline V CDR1 and CDR2: DFQATT, SNEGSKA (reference sequence). CDR3 residues: CSARGQTGNRQETQYF. In DNA, the CDR3 is TGCAGTGCTAGAGGTCAGACAGGGAACCGGCAAGAGACCCAGTACTTC.

This clonotype was detected only a few times. The chain employs TRBV6-1 and TRBJ1-2; 9 positions agree with TRBD1. This CDR3 has 14 residues. Germline V gives CDR1 MNHNS, CDR2 SASEGT. V shed 7 bases, J shed 4 bases, and the junction held 7 bases outside the gene matches. CDR3 sequence (DNA): TGTGCCAGCAAATCGCCGGGACAGGGCTATGGCTACACCTTC. Translation gives CASKSPGQGYGYTF.

This clonotype is labeled as medium-sized. The chain links TRBV7-3 to TRBJ2-5; D gene ambiguous. V lost 1 base and J lost 4, with 7 bases in between. The CDR3 sequence is 13 residues long. Looked up from germline, CDR1 is SGHTA and CDR2 is FQGTGA. This CDR3 reads CASSLNSGETQYF. CDR3 in DNA: TGTGCCAGCAGCTTAAATTCGGGAGAGACCCAGTACTTC.

This clonotype was counted only a few times. The chain employs TRBV20-1 and TRBJ2-3; D gene uncertain. The length of the CDR3 is 14 residues. Trimming stripped 6 bases from V and 4 bases from J, with 17 bases between. Germline-derived CDR1 and CDR2 are DFQATT and SNEGSKA (reference sequence). Here the CDR3 reads CSAIAGSGPDTQYF. In DNA, the CDR3 is TGCAGTGCCATAGCTGGTTCGGGCCCAGATACGCAGTATTTT.

The chain recombines TRBV5-4 with TRBJ2-7; perhaps TRBD1 as D (6 bases). The V and J ends lost 7 bases and 1 base respectively, with 18 bases between them. Germline CDR1 reads SGHNT; CDR2 reads YYREEE (reference sequence). The CDR3 length is 15 residues. CDR3 loop: CASARAGAQSYEQYF. The CDR3 DNA follows: TGTGCCAGCGCCAGGGCAGGGGCGCAGTCCTACGAGCAGTACTTC.

This clonotype came up a few times. This chain joins TRBV5-4 and TRBJ2-1, with D possibly being TRBD1 or TRBD2 (5 bases each). Trimming pared 5 bases from V and 2 bases from J, leaving 14 bases between. Germline CDR1 SGHNT, CDR2 YYREEE (reference sequence). This CDR3 has 15 amino acids. The CDR3 DNA reads as TGTGCCAGCAGACAATCCGGGACGACCTACAATGAGCAGTTCTTC. It specifies CASRQSGTTYNEQFF. Using reference TRBV5-4 and TRBJ2-1 for the parts outside the CDR3, the full variable domain is ETGVTQSPTHLIKTRGQQVTLRCSSQSGHNTVSWYQQALGQGPQFIFQYYREEENGRGNFPPRFSGLQFPNYSSELNVNALELDDSALYLCASRQSGTTYNEQFFGPGTRLTVL.

This clonotype appeared a single time. The chain joins TRBV6-1 to TRBJ2-1; no clear D. Per germline, CDR1 MNHNS and CDR2 SASEGT. V lost 6 bases and J lost 0, with 15 bases in between. The CDR3 totals 16 residues. The CDR3: CASSPKLRSSYNEQFF. The CDR3 coding sequence is TGTGCCAGCAGCCCTAAACTACGAAGCTCCTACAATGAGCAGTTCTTC.

This clonotype was observed a few times. The rearrangement joins TRBV20-1 to TRBJ2-1; D is undetermined. CDR1 is DFQATT and CDR2 is SNEGSKA in the germline V gene (reference sequence). This CDR3 region has 13 residues. The ends were cut back, 7 bases at V and 0 bases at J, with 10 bases in the middle. The chain's CDR3 is CSGRANSYNEQFF. DNA of the CDR3: TGCAGTGGGCGCGCGAACTCCTACAATGAGCAGTTCTTC.

The chain employs TRBV20-1 and TRBJ2-1; D is possibly TRBD2 (6 bases). Between the trimmed V and J ends, which lost 3 bases and 0 bases, there was a span of 15 bases. The CDR3 has 16 amino acids. Looked up from germline, CDR1 is DFQATT and CDR2 is SNEGSKA (reference sequence). The CDR3 reads CSASNRAGSSYNEQFF. In nucleotides, the CDR3 is TGCAGTGCTAGCAATAGAGCGGGTAGCTCCTACAATGAGCAGTTCTTC.

This clonotype is termed medium-sized (0.01 to 0.1%). The genes are TRBV28 and TRBJ1-6, with D uncertain. The V end lost 2 bases, the J end lost 11 bases, and 22 bases lay between the germline ends. The CDR3 consists of 17 residues. The V gene's germline CDR1 is MDHEN and CDR2 SYDVKM. In DNA, the CDR3 is TGTGCCAGCAGTTTACTGGGTGGCAGGCTGCGTAAGGCACCCCTCCACTTT. Translation gives CASSLLGGRLRKAPLHF. Complete variable domain (other parts from reference TRBV28 and TRBJ1-6): DVKVTQSSRYLVKRTGEKVFLECVQDMDHENMFWYRQDPGLGLRLIYFSYDVKMKEKGDIPEGYSVSREKKERFSLILESASTNQTSMYLCASSLLGGRLRKAPLHFGNGTRLTVT.

This chain joins TRBV19 and TRBJ2-1, with D tentatively TRBD2 (6 bases). Looked up from germline, CDR1 is LNHDA and CDR2 is SQIVND (reference sequence). V shed 3 bases and J shed 7 bases, with 13 bases lying between them. The length of the CDR3 is 14 residues. The chain's CDR3 is CASSIARGRNEQFF. The CDR3, as DNA: TGTGCCAGTAGTATCGCACGGGGGAGGAATGAGCAGTTCTTC.

The genes are TRBV20-1 and TRBJ2-7, with TRBD2 identical over 10 bases. Germline V gene data show CDR1 as DFQATT and CDR2 as SNEGSKA (reference sequence). The CDR3 sequence is 14 residues long. The junction had 5 bases not matched to a gene; V was cut back by 4 bases and J by 2 bases. The CDR3: CSATRTSGPYEQYF. In nucleotides, the CDR3 is TGCAGTGCTACCCGGACTAGCGGACCCTACGAGCAGTACTTC.

This clonotype was seen only a few times. The gene calls are TRBV29-1 and TRBJ1-1, with 10 bases that match TRBD1. The CDR3 totals 13 residues. J was trimmed by 7 bases and V by 4 bases; bases with no gene match: 6. CDR1 and CDR2 from the germline V gene are SQVTM and ANQGSEA. CDR3 region: CSVVGGQGVEAFF. The CDR3 DNA follows: TGCAGCGTTGTAGGTGGACAGGGGGTTGAAGCTTTCTTT. Full variable domain (rest looked up from reference TRBV29-1 and TRBJ1-1): SAVISQKPSRDICQRGTSLTIQCQVDSQVTMMFWYRQQPGQSLTLIATANQGSEATYESGFVIDKFPISRPNLTFSTLTVSNMSPEDSSIYLCSVVGGQGVEAFFGQGTRLTVV.

J is TRBJ2-5 and V is TRBV28; tentative D call: TRBD2 (7 bases). The CDR3 totals 15 residues. V lost 5 bases and J 5 bases, leaving 18 bases between the germline ends. The germline V gene has CDR1 MDHEN and CDR2 SYDVKM. The CDR3 bases are TGTGCCAGCAGTCCCTCCGGGGGGCGCCGGGAGACCCAGTACTTC. It translates to CASSPSGGRRETQYF.

This sequence joins TRBV19 and TRBJ2-6; a possible D gene is TRBD1 (6 bases). The V end was cut by 6 bases, the J end by 3 bases, with 15 bases between. CDR1 is LNHDA and CDR2 is SQIVND in the germline V gene (reference sequence). This CDR3 region has 16 residues. The CDR3 here is CASSLITGLGANVLTF. The CDR3 DNA follows: TGTGCCAGTAGCCTCATTACAGGGCTTGGGGCCAACGTCCTGACTTTC.

The chain links TRBV10-2 to TRBJ2-5; 7 bases are a match to TRBD1. The V segment lost 5 bases and the J segment 1 base; nucleotides outside the gene matches: 4. This CDR3 comprises 14 residues. CDR1 WSHSY and CDR2 SAAADI come from the germline V gene. The DNA of the CDR3 is TGCGCCAGCAGTCGACAGGGAGCCCAAGAGACCCAGTACTTC. Its translation: CASSRQGAQETQYF.

The chain recombines TRBV30 with TRBJ2-5; 11 bases fit TRBD2. The CDR3 length is 14 residues. Trimming cost V 3 bases and J 4 bases; bases outside gene matches: 4. Germline CDR1 is GTSNPN and CDR2 is SVGIG (reference sequence). This CDR3 reads CAWRGTSGRETQYF. The CDR3 DNA follows: TGTGCCTGGAGGGGGACTAGCGGAAGAGAGACCCAGTACTTC.